The 29 T cell receptor beta chains below were found in one sample sequenced in a study of cytomegalovirus exposure and HLA in healthy donors. The PCR had 60 Vbeta and 13 Jbeta primers. The data were produced by immunoSEQ multiplex PCR, yet TCRdb's version contains in-frame clones alone and is incomplete. Among approximately 39,000 clones listed, roughly three quarters were seen once. Material for sequencing was PBMCs. Receptor source: a young man in good health and CMV-seronegative.

V and J are TRBV4-1 and TRBJ1-1; TRBD1 agrees at 7 bases. The CDR3 runs 13 residues. Germline V lookup: CDR1 MGHRA, CDR2 YSYEKL. With V trimmed by 4 bases and J by 5 bases, 4 bases remained unmatched. The DNA for the CDR3 is TGCGCCAGCAGCCGAGTCAGGGGGACTGAAGCTTTCTTT. Encoded protein: CASSRVRGTEAFF.

This clone appeared a few times. The chain recombines TRBV7-9 with TRBJ2-1; D might be TRBD2 (5 bases). The germline gives CDR1 SEHNR, CDR2 FQNEAQ (reference sequence). V shed 5 bases and J shed 7 bases, with 18 bases lying between them. There are 15 residues in the CDR3. The CDR3 DNA reads TGTGCCAGCAGCCTCCCAGCGGCAGCGGCAAATGAGCAGTTCTTC. This codes for CASSLPAAAANEQFF.

The genes are TRBV6-1 and TRBJ2-3; D might be TRBD2 (5 bases). Germline V gene sequence: CDR1 MNHNS, CDR2 SASEGT. The V and J ends lost 4 bases and 6 bases respectively, with 8 bases between them. The CDR3 totals 12 residues. CDR3 region: CASSVRGDTQYF. DNA for the CDR3: TGTGCCAGCAGTGTCAGAGGGGATACGCAGTATTTT.

J is TRBJ2-5 and V is TRBV4-1; 7 positions match TRBD1. After removal of 1 base from V and 6 bases from J, the junction contained 2 bases not matched to a gene. This CDR3 is 13 amino acids long. The germline CDR1 and CDR2 sequences are MGHRA and YSYEKL. The CDR3 DNA sequence: TGCGCCAGCAGCCAAGGACAGGGAAAGACCCAGTACTTC. Translating it yields CASSQGQGKTQYF.

This chain uses TRBV10-3 with TRBJ2-1; the D is unclear. V was clipped by 6 bases and J by 7 bases, with 7 bases between them. This CDR3 has 11 residues. Germline V gene lookup returns CDR1 ENHRY and CDR2 SYGVKD. DNA of the CDR3: TGTGCCATCAGCGTGAGGAATGAGCAGTTCTTC. This gives the protein CAISVRNEQFF.

V usage is TRBV4-2 and J usage is TRBJ2-1; 8 bases map to TRBD2. The CDR3 covers 16 residues. Germline V CDR1 and CDR2: LGHNA, YNFKEQ. Unmatched junction bases numbered 5, after V lost 1 base and J lost 3 bases. The chain's CDR3 is CASSQASAGVYNEQFF. The CDR3 region has the DNA TGTGCCAGCAGCCAAGCCTCAGCGGGAGTCTACAATGAGCAGTTCTTC.

The CDR3 DNA reads as TGTGCCAGCAGTGACTCGGTAGGCACTGCGGGTGAGCAGTTCTTC. Amino acids: CASSDSVGTAGEQFF. V usage is TRBV6-4 and J usage is TRBJ2-1; possible D gene TRBD2, 5 bases. CDR1 and CDR2 (germline): MRHNA, SNTAGT. Trimming took 0 bases from V and 9 from J, leaving 15 bases between them. The CDR3 spans 15 residues.

V is TRBV7-9 and J is TRBJ2-5, with a weak D call TRBD1 (6 bases). Germline-derived CDR1 and CDR2 are SEHNR and FQNEAQ (reference sequence). The CDR3 loop spans 13 amino acids. Trimming shortened V by 5 bases and J by 4 bases, and 11 bases separated the two germline ends. Here the CDR3 DNA reads TGTGCCAGCAGCCAAGGGACATCAGAGACCCAGTACTTC. Protein sequence: CASSQGTSETQYF.

In DNA form, the CDR3 reads TGTGCCAGCAGCTTCCGGACAGGGGACTATGGCTACACCTTC. Its translation: CASSFRTGDYGYTF. The J gene is TRBJ1-2, the V gene TRBV5-4; 9 bases are shared with TRBD1. This CDR3 contains 14 residues. CDR1 and CDR2 (germline): SGHNT, YYREEE (reference sequence). The ends lost 2 bases at V and 3 bases at J; junction bases unmatched: 2.

The CDR3 spells CASSPSGANEKLFF. The CDR3 bases are TGTGCCAGCTCACCATCAGGGGCTAATGAAAAACTGTTTTTT. The rearrangement links TRBV18 to TRBJ1-4; D is possibly TRBD1 (6 bases). The CDR3 consists of 14 residues. CDR1 is KGHSH, CDR2 LQKENI, per germline. The V gene lost 2 bases and the J gene lost 3 bases, with 7 bases spanning the gap. The full variable domain, completed using reference TRBV18 and TRBJ1-4, is NAGVMQNPRHLVRRRGQEARLRCSPMKGHSHVYWYRQLPEEGLKFMVYLQKENIIDESGMPKERFSAEFPKEGPSILRIQQVVRGDSAAYFCASSPSGANEKLFFGSGTQLSVL.

This chain connects TRBV11-1 to TRBJ1-4; tentatively, D is TRBD1 (5 bases). The CDR3 length is 17 residues. Per the germline V gene, CDR1 is SGHAT and CDR2 is FQDESV (reference sequence). Trimming took 6 bases from V and 0 from J, leaving 17 bases between them. This CDR3 reads CASSPGPTATTNEKLFF. As DNA, the CDR3 is TGTGCCAGCAGTCCAGGGCCGACAGCTACAACTAATGAAAAACTGTTTTTT.

The genes are TRBV29-1 and TRBJ1-2; 9 bases map to TRBD1. The germline V gene has CDR1 SQVTM and CDR2 ANQGSEA. The CDR3 runs 12 residues. With 2 bases clipped from V and 7 bases from J, the junction kept 2 bases outside the gene matches. CDR3 bases: TGCAGCGTTGAATTACAGGGGGCTGGCTACACCTTC. Translating gives CSVELQGAGYTF.

The J gene is TRBJ1-5, the V gene TRBV10-3; 7 nucleotides line up with TRBD1. Germline V gene lookup returns CDR1 ENHRY and CDR2 SYGVKD. V gave up 4 bases and J gave up 5 bases; unmatched junction bases: 2. CDR3 length: 13 amino acids. Here the CDR3 DNA reads TGTGCCATCAGTGGGGACAGCTATCAGCCCCAGCATTTT. This codes for CAISGDSYQPQHF.

On this clone: The same CDR3 is also encoded by other DNA sequences in this sample. The chain is built from TRBV6-5 and TRBJ1-1; the match to TRBD1 covers 7 bases. J was trimmed by 0 bases and V by 6 bases; bases with no gene match: 4. Germline CDR1 is MNHEY and CDR2 is SVGAGI. The CDR3 is 14 residues long. The DNA for the CDR3 is TGTGCCAGCAGGAAGACAGGGATGAACACTGAAGCTTTCTTT. Its protein is CASRKTGMNTEAFF.

The V call is TRBV13, the J call TRBJ1-1; 8 positions agree with TRBD1. The CDR3 has 14 amino acids. From germline, CDR1 is PRHDT and CDR2 FYEKMQ (reference sequence). The J segment lost 5 bases and the V segment lost 5 bases, leaving 7 bases of the junction unmatched. In DNA form, the CDR3 reads TGTGCCAGCAGCACGAGACAGGGGAGTACTGAAGCTTTCTTT. Translation gives CASSTRQGSTEAFF.

The chain links TRBV7-9 to TRBJ1-6; D ambiguous. CDR1 SEHNR and CDR2 FQNEAQ come from the germline V gene (reference sequence). The CDR3 runs to 14 residues. Trimming stripped 5 bases from V and 10 bases from J, with 15 bases between. CDR3 sequence reads: CASSPGVTGSPLHF. In nucleotides, the CDR3 is TGTGCCAGCAGCCCGGGAGTGACTGGATCACCCCTCCACTTT.

J is TRBJ2-5 and V is TRBV5-1; tentatively, D is TRBD1 (5 bases). Deletions cut 5 bases from V and 2 bases from J, with 16 bases between. The CDR3 loop spans 15 amino acids. Germline V gene lookup returns CDR1 SGHRS and CDR2 YFSETQ. CDR3 nucleotides: TGCGCCAGCAGTCGGCCGGCAGGGCAACAAGAGACCCAGTACTTC. Its translation: CASSRPAGQQETQYF.

The V call is TRBV6-1, the J call TRBJ2-3; a possible D gene is TRBD2 (6 bases). Trimming pared 2 bases from V and 1 base from J, leaving 10 bases between. This CDR3 region has 15 residues. Germline V gene lookup returns CDR1 MNHNS and CDR2 SASEGT. This CDR3 reads CASSERDSGTDTQYF. As DNA, the CDR3 is TGTGCCAGCAGTGAACGGGACTCAGGCACAGATACGCAGTATTTT.

This clone was seen a few times. V gene TRBV6-1 combines with J gene TRBJ2-1; TRBD2 matches 11 bases. CDR3 length equals 15 residues. Germline-derived CDR1 and CDR2 are MNHNS and SASEGT. The V gene end was trimmed by 6 bases and the J gene end by 2 bases; junction bases not matched to a gene: 3. CDR3 DNA: TGTGCCAGCAGCGGGACTAGCGGAACCTACAATGAGCAGTTCTTC. This codes for CASSGTSGTYNEQFF.

J is TRBJ2-5 and V is TRBV11-1; possible D gene TRBD1, 7 bases. This CDR3 spans 15 amino acids. The V gene lost 2 bases and the J gene lost 1 base, with 11 bases spanning the gap. CDR1 and CDR2 from the germline V gene are SGHAT and FQDESV (reference sequence). The CDR3 DNA is TGTGCCAGCAGCTTAAGACAGGGACTCCAAGAGACCCAGTACTTC. It codes for CASSLRQGLQETQYF.

This chain links TRBV10-3 with TRBJ2-7; weak D call: TRBD2 (6 bases). CDR1 ENHRY and CDR2 SYGVKD come from the germline V gene. The CDR3 totals 13 residues. V lost 9 bases, J lost 3 bases, and 15 bases lay in between. CDR3 loop: CAIRPSGDYEQYF. The CDR3 region has the DNA TGTGCCATACGCCCTTCGGGGGACTACGAGCAGTACTTC.

The rearrangement joins TRBV6-5 to TRBJ1-6, with TRBD1 matching 9 bases. There are 13 residues in the CDR3. The V segment lost 5 bases and the J segment 14 bases; nucleotides outside the gene matches: 7. The germline V gene has CDR1 MNHEY and CDR2 SVGAGI. CDR3 in DNA: TGTGCCAGCAGTAGACAGGGGGGATTTGCCCTCCACTTT. Its translation: CASSRQGGFALHF.

The V call is TRBV5-1, the J call TRBJ2-7; 10 bases align to TRBD1. Germline loops: CDR1 SGHRS, CDR2 YFSETQ. This CDR3 has 16 amino acids. With 1 base clipped from V and 3 bases from J, the junction kept 7 bases outside the gene matches. The chain's CDR3 is CASSLTSGQGGYEQYF. The CDR3 nucleotides are TGCGCCAGCAGCTTGACGTCCGGACAGGGGGGCTACGAGCAGTACTTC.

This clone has a single count. The chain carries TRBV28 and TRBJ2-2; 7 bases match TRBD1. J was trimmed by 4 bases and V by 2 bases; bases with no gene match: 7. This CDR3 spans 16 amino acids. Germline V CDR1 and CDR2: MDHEN, SYDVKM. The CDR3 DNA reads TGTGCCAGCAGTTTAACCCCCAGGGGGAGCACCGGGGAGCTGTTTTTT. This gives the protein CASSLTPRGSTGELFF.

The chain recombines TRBV25-1 with TRBJ2-3; TRBD1 matches 10 bases. The V gene end was trimmed by 6 bases and the J gene end by 6 bases; junction bases not matched to a gene: 6. The CDR3 covers 14 residues. Germline CDR1 MGHDK, CDR2 SYGVNS. The CDR3 DNA sequence: TGTGCCAGCAGATCGGACAGGGGGGCGGATACGCAGTATTTT. Its protein is CASRSDRGADTQYF.

There are a few counts of this clone. The chain joins TRBV7-2 to TRBJ1-5, with D perhaps matching TRBD1 (5 bases). Germline CDR1 SGHTA, CDR2 FQGNSA. This CDR3 is 16 amino acids long. V was cut by 0 bases and J by 2 bases, with 11 bases left in between. Here the CDR3 reads CASSLAGSGGNQPQHF. CDR3 bases: TGTGCCAGCAGCTTAGCAGGGTCGGGGGGCAATCAGCCCCAGCATTTT.

V usage is TRBV6-1 and J usage is TRBJ1-1; the match to TRBD1 covers 8 bases. Germline V CDR1 and CDR2: MNHNS, SASEGT. CDR3 size: 16 residues. V lost 3 bases, J lost 9 bases, and 15 bases stayed unmatched. CDR3 loop: CASSEEQGARVRKAFF. CDR3 sequence (DNA): TGTGCCAGCAGTGAGGAGCAGGGGGCCCGAGTTCGAAAAGCTTTCTTT.

The chain carries TRBV7-2 and TRBJ2-3, with 14 bases matching TRBD2. Trimming took 3 bases from V and 0 from J; bases not matched to a gene: 8. This CDR3 is built from 19 residues. The germline gives CDR1 SGHTA, CDR2 FQGNSA. CDR3 coding DNA: TGTGCCAGCAGCTTCCTAGGACTAGCGGGGGGTGCTAGCACAGATACGCAGTATTTT. Translating gives CASSFLGLAGGASTDTQYF.

The chain links TRBV15 to TRBJ2-3; D is uncertain. This CDR3 contains 12 residues. V lost 3 bases, J lost 3 bases, and 4 bases lay in between. Germline V lookup: CDR1 LNHNV, CDR2 YYDKDF (reference sequence). This CDR3 is CATSSSTDTQYF. For the CDR3, the DNA is TGTGCCACCAGCAGTTCAACAGATACGCAGTATTTT.